This T cell receptor (beta chain) was documented in a study of T cells in tuberculosis. Study in general: A South African cohort included IGRA-negative adolescents, latently infected IGRA-positive adolescents and adults with active tuberculosis.

At study entry, adolescents had tuberculin skin tests and IGRA screening. Unsorted cryopreserved PBMC were sequenced, averaging around 100,000 T cells per clinical donor. General observations from the study: Smaller alpha distances in active tuberculosis partly reflected shorter CDR3-alpha lengths.

Germline values: CDR1 MNHEY, CDR2 SMNVEV (reference sequence). The CDR3 has 14 residues. V was cut by 8 bases and J by 1 base, with 14 bases left in between. Profiling relied on immunoSEQ multiplex PCR, and the TCRdb table lists in-frame clones only, not all of them. The profile shows roughly 29,000 clones, 90% to 95% of them singletons. With respect to this clone: No antigen is known for it.

The receptor was derived from a donor aged 10 to 29 with latent tuberculosis or without tuberculosis infection. Material: PBMCs. The gene calls are TRBV27 and TRBJ1-1; unclear D gene. CDR3 in amino acids: CASAFLPSNTEAFF. The CDR3 bases are TGTGCCAGCGCGTTCTTACCTTCGAACACTGAAGCTTTCTTT.